Below, 8 T cell receptor beta chains from the same sample are listed, as sequenced in a study of technical replicates of blood from four donors. Sequencing used immunoSEQ multiplex PCR; TCRdb keeps in-frame clones, though not all of them. Of approximately 75,000 clones listed, 95% to 98% are singletons. The sequencing input was T cells isolated from PBMCs. These receptors all stem from a human donor in good health.

This chain links TRBV9 with TRBJ2-3; tentatively, D is TRBD2 (5 bases). CDR1 SGDLS and CDR2 YYNGEE come from the germline V gene. The V and J ends lost 3 bases and 0 bases respectively, with 11 bases between them. This CDR3 is built from 15 residues. The CDR3 region is CASSGALASTDTQYF. CDR3 nucleotides: TGTGCCAGCAGCGGGGCTCTAGCTAGCACAGATACGCAGTATTTT. The full variable domain, completed using reference TRBV9 and TRBJ2-3, is DSGVTQTPKHLITATGQRVTLRCSPRSGDLSVYWYQQSLDQGLQFLIQYYNGEERAKGNILERFSAQQFPDLHSELNLSSLELGDSALYFCASSGALASTDTQYFGPGTRLTVL.

The chain has TRBV15 and TRBJ1-5; a weak D match, TRBD1 (6 bases). The CDR3 covers 15 residues. Germline CDR1 LNHNV, CDR2 YYDKDF (reference sequence). The V gene lost 6 bases and the J gene lost 0 bases, with 12 bases spanning the gap. CDR3: CATSPWTDSNQPQHF. The CDR3 DNA is TGTGCCACCAGTCCTTGGACAGATAGCAATCAGCCCCAGCATTTT.

V usage is TRBV5-1 and J usage is TRBJ1-4, with 8 positions matching TRBD1. Germline trimming cut 4 bases from V and 10 bases from J; bases unmatched to any gene: 12. The CDR3 spans 15 residues. Germline CDR1 reads SGHRS; CDR2 reads YFSETQ. The CDR3 sequence is CASSSAPDRALKLFF. In nucleotides, the CDR3 is TGCGCCAGCAGCAGTGCCCCGGACAGGGCCCTAAAACTGTTTTTT.

This chain joins TRBV6-5 and TRBJ2-7; perhaps TRBD1 as D (5 bases). V lost 7 bases to trimming and J lost 2 bases, with 12 bases between them. CDR3 length: 13 amino acids. The germline V gene has CDR1 MNHEY and CDR2 SVGAGI. The CDR3 is CASTPGPTYEQYF. In nucleotides, the CDR3 is TGTGCCAGCACTCCAGGGCCCACCTACGAGCAGTACTTC.

This clone is a singleton in its sample. The V and J genes are TRBV2 and TRBJ2-2, with TRBD1 matching 8 bases. With 6 bases clipped from V and 5 bases from J, the junction kept 5 bases outside the gene matches. The CDR3 sequence is 14 residues long. Germline values: CDR1 SNHLY, CDR2 FYNNEI. The CDR3 DNA reads TGTGCCAGCAGGGAACAGGGGGGTACCGGGGAGCTGTTTTTT. Translated: CASREQGGTGELFF. The full variable domain, completed using reference TRBV2 and TRBJ2-2, is EPEVTQTPSHQVTQMGQEVILRCVPISNHLYFYWYRQILGQKVEFLVSFYNNEISEKSEIFDDQFSVERPDGSNFTLKIRSTKLEDSAMYFCASREQGGTGELFFGEGSRLTVL.

V usage is TRBV25-1 and J usage is TRBJ1-2; D might be TRBD1 (5 bases). The CDR3 loop spans 13 amino acids. Trimming cost V 6 bases and J 8 bases, with 16 bases left between them. Germline assignment: CDR1 MGHDK and CDR2 SYGVNS. The CDR3 nucleotides read TGTGCCAGCAGCTACCGGGAGGGGCTGGGCTACACCTTC. This translates into CASSYREGLGYTF.

The rearrangement uses TRBV5-8 and TRBJ2-2, with TRBD1 matching 8 bases. The V gene end was trimmed by 0 bases and the J gene end by 2 bases; junction bases not matched to a gene: 9. This CDR3 comprises 18 residues. Germline V gene lookup returns CDR1 SGHTS and CDR2 YDEGEE. The CDR3 protein is CASSLDLTTGVNTGELFF. The CDR3 bases are TGTGCCAGCAGCTTGGACCTTACGACAGGGGTAAACACCGGGGAGCTGTTTTTT.

The genes are TRBV5-6 and TRBJ1-4, with unresolved D. Germline V gene sequence: CDR1 SGHDT, CDR2 YYEEEE. V was shortened by 1 base and J by 10 bases, with 8 bases between the two germline ends. The CDR3 totals 12 residues. The CDR3 DNA sequence: TGTGCCAGCAGCTTGCAACTTGGAAAACTGTTTTTT. It yields the protein CASSLQLGKLFF.